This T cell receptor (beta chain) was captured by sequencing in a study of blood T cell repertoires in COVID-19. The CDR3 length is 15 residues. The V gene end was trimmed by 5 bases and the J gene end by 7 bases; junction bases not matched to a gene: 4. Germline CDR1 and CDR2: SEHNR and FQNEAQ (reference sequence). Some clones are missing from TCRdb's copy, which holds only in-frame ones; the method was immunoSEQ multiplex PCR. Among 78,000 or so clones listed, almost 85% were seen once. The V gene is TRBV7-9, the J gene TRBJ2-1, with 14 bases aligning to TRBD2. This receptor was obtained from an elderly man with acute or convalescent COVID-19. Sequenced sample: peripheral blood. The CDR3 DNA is TGTGCCAGCAGCCGACTAGCGGGGGGGCTGAATGAGCAGTTCTTC. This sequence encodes CASSRLAGGLNEQFF.